This TCR beta chain was captured in a study of cytomegalovirus exposure and HLA in healthy donors. The study's findings and limits: Sequencing artifact likely explains a cluster of highly shared sequence variants.

Remarks on this clone: Antigen specificity is unknown.

Primers for the PCR totalled 60 Vbeta and 13 Jbeta. TCRdb keeps only in-frame clones here, not all; method: immunoSEQ multiplex PCR. The profile covers 150,000 to 180,000 clones, with 70% to 80% appearing a single time and around 13% taken by the ten largest. The CDR3 extends over 16 amino acids. Germline V CDR1 and CDR2: WNHNN, SYGVQD (reference sequence). J gave up 0 bases and V 2 bases, and 1 base lay outside the gene matches. The TCR was taken from a man aged 30-40 years in good health and CMV-seropositive. Sequenced material: PBMCs. V is TRBV10-1 and J is TRBJ2-7; TRBD2 agrees at 13 bases. Written as DNA, the CDR3 is TGCGCCAGCAGTGAGGGGACTAGCGGGACCTCCTACGAGCAGTACTTC. Translated: CASSEGTSGTSYEQYF.